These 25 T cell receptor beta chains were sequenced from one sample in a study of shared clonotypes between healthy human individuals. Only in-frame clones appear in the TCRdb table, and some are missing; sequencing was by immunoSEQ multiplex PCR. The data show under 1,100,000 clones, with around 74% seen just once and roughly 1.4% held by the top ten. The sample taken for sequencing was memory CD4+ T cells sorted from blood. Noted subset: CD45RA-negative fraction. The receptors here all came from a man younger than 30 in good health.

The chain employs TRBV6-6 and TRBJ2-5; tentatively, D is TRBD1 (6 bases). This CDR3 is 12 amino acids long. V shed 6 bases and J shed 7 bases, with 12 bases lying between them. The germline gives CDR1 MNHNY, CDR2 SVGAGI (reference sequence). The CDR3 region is CASSPGAGTQYF. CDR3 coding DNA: TGTGCCAGCAGCCCAGGGGCTGGGACCCAGTACTTC.

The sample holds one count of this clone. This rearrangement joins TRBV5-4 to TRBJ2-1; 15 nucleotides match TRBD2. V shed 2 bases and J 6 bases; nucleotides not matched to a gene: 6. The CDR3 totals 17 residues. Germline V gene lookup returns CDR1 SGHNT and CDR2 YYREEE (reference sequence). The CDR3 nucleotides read TGTGCCAGCAGCTTAGGAAGGACTAGCGGGGGGGCCAATGAGCAGTTCTTC. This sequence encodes CASSLGRTSGGANEQFF.

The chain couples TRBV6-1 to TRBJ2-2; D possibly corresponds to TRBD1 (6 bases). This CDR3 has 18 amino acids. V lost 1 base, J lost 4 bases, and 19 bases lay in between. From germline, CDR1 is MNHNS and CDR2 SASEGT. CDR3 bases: TGTGCCAGCAGTGAAGGGAAGCCCGCAGGGGTGGTCACCGGGGAGCTGTTTTTT. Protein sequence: CASSEGKPAGVVTGELFF.

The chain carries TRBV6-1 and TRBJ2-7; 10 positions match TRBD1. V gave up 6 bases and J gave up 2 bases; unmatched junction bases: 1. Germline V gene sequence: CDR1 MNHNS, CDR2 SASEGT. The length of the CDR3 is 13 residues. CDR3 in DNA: TGTGCCAGCAGGGGACAGGGGCCCTACGAGCAGTACTTC. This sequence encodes CASRGQGPYEQYF.

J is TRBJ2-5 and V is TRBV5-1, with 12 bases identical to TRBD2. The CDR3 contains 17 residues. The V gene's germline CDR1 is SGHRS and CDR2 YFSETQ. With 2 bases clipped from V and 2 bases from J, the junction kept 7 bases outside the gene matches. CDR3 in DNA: TGCGCCAGCAGCTTAGCCGGGACTAGCGGGCAACAAGAGACCCAGTACTTC. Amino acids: CASSLAGTSGQQETQYF.

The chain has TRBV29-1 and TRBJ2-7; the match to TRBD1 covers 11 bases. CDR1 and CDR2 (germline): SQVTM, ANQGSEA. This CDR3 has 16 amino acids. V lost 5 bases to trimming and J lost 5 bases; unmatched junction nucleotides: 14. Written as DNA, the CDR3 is TGCAGCGTTATCCTATATTTGGACAGGGGGCGGAACGAGCAGTACTTC. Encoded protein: CSVILYLDRGRNEQYF.

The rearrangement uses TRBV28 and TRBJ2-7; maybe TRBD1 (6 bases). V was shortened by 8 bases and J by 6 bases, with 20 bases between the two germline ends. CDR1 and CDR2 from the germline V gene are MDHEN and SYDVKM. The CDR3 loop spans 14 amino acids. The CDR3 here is CASLGGAGAGEQYF. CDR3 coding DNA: TGTGCCAGCCTCGGCGGAGCAGGGGCGGGCGAGCAGTACTTC.

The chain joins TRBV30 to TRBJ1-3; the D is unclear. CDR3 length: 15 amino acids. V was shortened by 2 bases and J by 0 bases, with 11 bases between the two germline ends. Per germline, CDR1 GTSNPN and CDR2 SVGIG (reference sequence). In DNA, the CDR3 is TGTGCCTGGAGTTGGAGAGGTAGCTCTGGAAACACCATATATTTT. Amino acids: CAWSWRGSSGNTIYF.

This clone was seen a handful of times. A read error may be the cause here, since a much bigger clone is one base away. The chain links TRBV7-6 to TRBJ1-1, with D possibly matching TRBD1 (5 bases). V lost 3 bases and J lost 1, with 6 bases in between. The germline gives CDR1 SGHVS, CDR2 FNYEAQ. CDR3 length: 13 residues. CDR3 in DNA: TGTGCCAGCAGCTTGGACACGAACACTGAAGCTTTCTTT. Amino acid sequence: CASSLDTNTEAFF. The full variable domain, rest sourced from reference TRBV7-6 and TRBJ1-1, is GAGVSQSPRYKVTKRGQDVALRCDPISGHVSLYWYRQALGQGPEFLTYFNYEAQQDKSGLPNDRFSAERPEGSISTLTIQRTEQRDSAMYRCASSLDTNTEAFFGQGTRLTVV.

CDR3 amino acids: CASSLEKAVWSPLHF. In DNA form, the CDR3 reads TGTGCCAGCAGCTTAGAAAAGGCGGTTTGGTCACCCCTCCACTTT. The gene calls are TRBV7-2 and TRBJ1-6; D call uncertain. Per the germline V gene, CDR1 is SGHTA and CDR2 is FQGNSA. Trimming left V 1 base short and J 10 bases short, with 14 bases between. This CDR3 is built from 15 residues.

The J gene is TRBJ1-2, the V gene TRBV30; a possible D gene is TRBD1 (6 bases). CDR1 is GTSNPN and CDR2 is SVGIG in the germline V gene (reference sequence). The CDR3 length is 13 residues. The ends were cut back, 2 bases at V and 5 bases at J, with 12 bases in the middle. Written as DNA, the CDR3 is TGTGCCTGGAGTATACAGGGAAGGTATGGCTACACCTTC. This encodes CAWSIQGRYGYTF.

CDR3 protein: CASSERRNQETQYF. DNA of the CDR3: TGTGCCAGCAGTGAGAGGAGGAACCAAGAGACCCAGTACTTC. V and J are TRBV2 and TRBJ2-5, with D possibly TRBD2 on 5 matching bases. The ends were cut back, 3 bases at V and 0 bases at J, with 8 bases in the middle. The CDR3 length is 14 residues. CDR1 and CDR2 from the germline V gene are SNHLY and FYNNEI. Drawing the rest from reference TRBV2 and TRBJ2-5, the complete variable domain is EPEVTQTPSHQVTQMGQEVILRCVPISNHLYFYWYRQILGQKVEFLVSFYNNEISEKSEIFDDQFSVERPDGSNFTLKIRSTKLEDSAMYFCASSERRNQETQYFGPGTRLLVL.

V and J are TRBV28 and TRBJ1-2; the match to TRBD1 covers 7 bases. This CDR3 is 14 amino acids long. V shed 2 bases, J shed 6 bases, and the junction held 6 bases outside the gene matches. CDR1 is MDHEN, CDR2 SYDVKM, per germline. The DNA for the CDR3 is TGTGCCAGCAGTTTAAGGGACAGTCCTCATGGCTACACCTTC. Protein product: CASSLRDSPHGYTF.

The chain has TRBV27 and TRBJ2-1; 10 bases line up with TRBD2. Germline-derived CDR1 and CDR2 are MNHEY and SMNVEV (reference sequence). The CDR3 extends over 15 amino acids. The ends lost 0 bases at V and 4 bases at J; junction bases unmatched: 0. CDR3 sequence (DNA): TGTGCCAGCAGTTTATCTAGCGGGGGGTACAATGAGCAGTTCTTC. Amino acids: CASSLSSGGYNEQFF.

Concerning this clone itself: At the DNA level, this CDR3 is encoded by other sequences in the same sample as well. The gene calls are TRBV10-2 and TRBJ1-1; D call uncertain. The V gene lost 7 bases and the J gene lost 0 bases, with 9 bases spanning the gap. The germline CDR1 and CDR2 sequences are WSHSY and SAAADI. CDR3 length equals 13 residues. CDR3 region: CASKSGMNTEAFF. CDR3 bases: TGCGCCAGCAAATCCGGGATGAACACTGAAGCTTTCTTT.

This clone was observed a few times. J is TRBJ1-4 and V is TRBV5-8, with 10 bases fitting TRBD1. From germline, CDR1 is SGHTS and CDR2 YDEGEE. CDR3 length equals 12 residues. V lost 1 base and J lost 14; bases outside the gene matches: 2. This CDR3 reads CASSLWTGGLFF. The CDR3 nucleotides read TGTGCCAGCAGCTTGTGGACAGGGGGGCTGTTTTTT.

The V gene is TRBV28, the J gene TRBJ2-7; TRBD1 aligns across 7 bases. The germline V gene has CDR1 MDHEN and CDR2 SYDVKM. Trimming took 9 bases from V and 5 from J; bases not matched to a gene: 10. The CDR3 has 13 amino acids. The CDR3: CASRVQGTHEQYF. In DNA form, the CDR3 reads TGTGCCAGTAGAGTACAGGGGACGCACGAGCAGTACTTC. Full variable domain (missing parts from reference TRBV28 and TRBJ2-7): DVKVTQSSRYLVKRTGEKVFLECVQDMDHENMFWYRQDPGLGLRLIYFSYDVKMKEKGDIPEGYSVSREKKERFSLILESASTNQTSMYLCASRVQGTHEQYFGPGTRLTVT.

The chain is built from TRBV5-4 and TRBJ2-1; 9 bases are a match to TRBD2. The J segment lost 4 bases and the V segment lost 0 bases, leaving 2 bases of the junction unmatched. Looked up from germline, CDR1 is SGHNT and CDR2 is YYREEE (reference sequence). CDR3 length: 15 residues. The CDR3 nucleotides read TGTGCCAGCAGCTTGGGCGGGGGGGCGTACAATGAGCAGTTCTTC. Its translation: CASSLGGGAYNEQFF.

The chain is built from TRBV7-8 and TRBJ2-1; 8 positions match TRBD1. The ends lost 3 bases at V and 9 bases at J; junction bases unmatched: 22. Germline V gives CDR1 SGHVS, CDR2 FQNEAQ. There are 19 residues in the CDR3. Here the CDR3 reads CASSFSGTGLGTGGSEQFF. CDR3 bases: TGTGCCAGCAGCTTTTCCGGGACAGGATTAGGAACCGGAGGTAGTGAGCAGTTCTTC.

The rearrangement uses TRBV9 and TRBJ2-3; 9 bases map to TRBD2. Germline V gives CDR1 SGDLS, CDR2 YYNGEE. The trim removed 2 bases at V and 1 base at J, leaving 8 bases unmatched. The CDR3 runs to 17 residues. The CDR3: CASSVNVAGARTDTQYF. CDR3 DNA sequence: TGTGCCAGCAGCGTCAACGTAGCGGGGGCACGCACAGATACGCAGTATTTT.

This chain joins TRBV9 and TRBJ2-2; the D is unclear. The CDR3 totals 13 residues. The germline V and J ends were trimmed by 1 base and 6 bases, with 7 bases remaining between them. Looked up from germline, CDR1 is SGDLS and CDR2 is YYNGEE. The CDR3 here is CASSVWVAGELFF. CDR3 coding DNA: TGTGCCAGCAGCGTATGGGTTGCCGGGGAGCTGTTTTTT.

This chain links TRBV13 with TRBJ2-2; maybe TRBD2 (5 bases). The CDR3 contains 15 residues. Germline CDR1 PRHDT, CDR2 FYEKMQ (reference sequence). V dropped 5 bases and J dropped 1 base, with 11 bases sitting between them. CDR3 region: CASSISGRNTGELFF. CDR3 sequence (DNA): TGTGCCAGCAGCATCAGCGGTAGGAACACCGGGGAGCTGTTTTTT.

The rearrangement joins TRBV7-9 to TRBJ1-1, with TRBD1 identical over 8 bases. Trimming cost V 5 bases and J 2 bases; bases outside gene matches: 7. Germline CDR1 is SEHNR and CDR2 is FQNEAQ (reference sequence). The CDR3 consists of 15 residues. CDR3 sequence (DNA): TGTGCCAGCAGCCGCTCGGACAGGGCTAACACTGAAGCTTTCTTT. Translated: CASSRSDRANTEAFF. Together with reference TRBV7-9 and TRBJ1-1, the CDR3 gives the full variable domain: DTGVSQNPRHKITKRGQNVTFRCDPISEHNRLYWYRQTLGQGPEFLTYFQNEAQLEKSRLLSDRFSAERPKGSFSTLEIQRTEQGDSAMYLCASSRSDRANTEAFFGQGTRLTVV.

CDR3 bases: TGTGCCAGCAGCTTAACGATAGGGACAAAGGGCACCGGGGAGCTGTTTTTT. Protein: CASSLTIGTKGTGELFF. The chain joins TRBV7-3 to TRBJ2-2; possibly TRBD1 for D (6 bases). CDR1 is SGHTA and CDR2 is FQGTGA in the germline V gene. V lost 0 bases, J lost 4 bases, and 15 bases lay in between. The CDR3 extends over 17 amino acids.

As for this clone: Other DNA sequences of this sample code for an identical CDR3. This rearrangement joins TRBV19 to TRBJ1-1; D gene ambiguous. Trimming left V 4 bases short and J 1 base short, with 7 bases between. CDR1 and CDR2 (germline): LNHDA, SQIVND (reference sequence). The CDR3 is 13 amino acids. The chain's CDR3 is CASSTQKNTEAFF. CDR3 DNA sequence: TGTGCCAGTAGTACTCAGAAGAACACTGAAGCTTTCTTT.